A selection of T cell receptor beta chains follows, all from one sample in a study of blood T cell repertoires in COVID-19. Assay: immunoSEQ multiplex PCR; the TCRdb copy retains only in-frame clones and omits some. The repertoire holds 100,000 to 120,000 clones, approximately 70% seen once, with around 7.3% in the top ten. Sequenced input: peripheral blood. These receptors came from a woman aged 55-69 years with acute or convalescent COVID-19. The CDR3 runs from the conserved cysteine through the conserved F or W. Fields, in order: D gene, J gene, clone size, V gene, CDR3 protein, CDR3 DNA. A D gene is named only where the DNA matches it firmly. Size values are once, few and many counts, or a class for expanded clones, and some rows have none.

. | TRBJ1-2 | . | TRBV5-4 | CASSLSTDNYGYTF | TGTGCCAGCAGCCTATCAACAGATAACTATGGCTACACCTTC
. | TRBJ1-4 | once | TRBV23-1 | CASSHRAEKLFF | TGCGCCAGCAGTCACCGCGCCGAAAAACTGTTTTTT
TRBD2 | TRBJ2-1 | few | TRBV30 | CAWRDGGASYNEQFF | TGTGCCTGGAGGGACGGGGGGGCCTCCTACAATGAGCAGTTCTTC
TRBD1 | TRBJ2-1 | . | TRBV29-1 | CSGQRGHEQFF | TGCAGCGGACAGAGGGGGCATGAGCAGTTCTTC
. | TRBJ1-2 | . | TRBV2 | CASSNTGGQTNYGYTF | TGTGCCAGCAGTAACACCGGAGGACAGACTAACTATGGCTACACCTTC
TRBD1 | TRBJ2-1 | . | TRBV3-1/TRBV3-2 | CASSQDRLGLFF | TGTGCCAGCAGCCAGGACAGGTTGGGTCTGTTCTTC
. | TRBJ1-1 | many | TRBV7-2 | CASSWTPVEAFF | TGTGCCAGCAGCTGGACTCCGGTAGAGGCTTTCTTT
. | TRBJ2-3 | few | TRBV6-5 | CASRQVLRPDTQYF | TGTGCCAGCAGACAGGTCCTACGGCCAGATACGCAGTATTTT
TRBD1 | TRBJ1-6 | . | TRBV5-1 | CASSRDGTGNSPLHF | TGCGCCAGCAGCAGGGACGGGACAGGGAATTCACCCCTCCACTTT
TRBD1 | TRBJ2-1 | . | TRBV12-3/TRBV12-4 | CASSLGQGNEQFF | TGTGCCAGCAGCCTCGGACAGGGCAATGAGCAGTTCTTC
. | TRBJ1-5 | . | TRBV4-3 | CASSRTEYGNQPQHF | TGCGCCAGCAGCCGTACCGAGTATGGCAATCAGCCCCAGCATTTT
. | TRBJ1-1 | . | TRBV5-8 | CASQYRVDTEAFF | TGTGCCAGTCAATACAGGGTCGACACTGAAGCTTTCTTT
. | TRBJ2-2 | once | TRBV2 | CASSEHFGELFF | TGTGCCAGCAGTGAACACTTCGGGGAGCTGTTTTTT
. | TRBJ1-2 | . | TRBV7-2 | CASSATESHNGYTF | TGTGCCAGCAGTGCGACAGAAAGTCACAATGGCTACACCTTC
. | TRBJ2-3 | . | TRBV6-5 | CASRPEGTLTDTQYF | TGTGCCAGCAGGCCCGAAGGGACACTCACAGATACGCAGTATTTT
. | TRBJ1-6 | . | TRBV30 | CAWSPYRGPLHF | TGTGCCTGGAGTCCATACCGCGGGCCCCTCCACTTT
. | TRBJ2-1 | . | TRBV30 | CAWSPLTNEQFF | TGTGCCTGGAGTCCTCTCACTAATGAGCAGTTCTTC
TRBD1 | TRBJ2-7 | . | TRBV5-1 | CASSDRTGTGEQYF | TGCGCCAGCAGCGACCGGACAGGGACGGGAGAGCAGTACTTC
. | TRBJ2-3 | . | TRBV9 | CASSTDSPGTDTQYF | TGTGCCAGCAGCACAGACAGCCCCGGCACAGATACGCAGTATTTT
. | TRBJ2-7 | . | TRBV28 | CASSFESTGYPYEQYF | TGTGCCAGCAGCTTCGAATCCACAGGTTACCCCTACGAGCAGTACTTC
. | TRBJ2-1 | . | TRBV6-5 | CASSYEVGVNYNEQFF | TGTGCCAGCAGTTATGAGGTAGGCGTGAACTACAATGAGCAGTTCTTC
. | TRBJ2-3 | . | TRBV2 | CASSEFKSDTQYF | TGTGCCAGCAGTGAATTTAAATCAGATACGCAGTATTTT
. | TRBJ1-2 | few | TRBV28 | CASTGPWGYTF | TGTGCCAGCACTGGCCCTTGGGGCTACACCTTC
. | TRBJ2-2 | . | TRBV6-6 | CASSLLRSNFDTGELFF | TGTGCCAGCAGTCTCCTACGGTCAAATTTCGACACCGGGGAGCTGTTTTTT
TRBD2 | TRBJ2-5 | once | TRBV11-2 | CASSFFSGDETQYF | TGTGCCAGCAGCTTCTTTAGCGGGGACGAGACCCAGTACTTC
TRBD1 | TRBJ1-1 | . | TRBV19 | CASSAPGQENTEAFF | TGTGCCAGTAGTGCTCCGGGACAGGAGAACACTGAAGCTTTCTTT
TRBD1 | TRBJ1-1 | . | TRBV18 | CASSPWTGVTNTEAFF | TGTGCCAGCTCACCTTGGACAGGGGTCACGAACACTGAAGCTTTCTTT
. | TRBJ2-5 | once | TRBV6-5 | CASFSEGAGEETQYF | TGTGCCAGTTTCTCGGAGGGGGCCGGGGAAGAGACCCAGTACTTC
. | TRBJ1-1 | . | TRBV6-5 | CASNYKEAFF | TGTGCCAGCAATTACAAGGAGGCTTTCTTT
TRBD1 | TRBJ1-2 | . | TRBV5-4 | CASCPGAGGKTNYGYTF | TGTGCCAGCTGTCCAGGGGCAGGGGGTAAGACTAACTATGGCTACACCTTC
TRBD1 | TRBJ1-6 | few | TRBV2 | CASSVEGAGNNSPLHF | TGTGCCAGCAGTGTCGAGGGGGCGGGTAATAATTCACCCCTCCACTTT
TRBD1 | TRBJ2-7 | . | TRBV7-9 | CASSFTGVEQYF | TGTGCCAGCAGCTTTACAGGGGTCGAGCAGTACTTC
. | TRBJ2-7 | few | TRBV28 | CASSFGLRGDYEQYF | TGTGCCAGCAGTTTTGGTTTGCGGGGTGACTACGAGCAGTACTTC
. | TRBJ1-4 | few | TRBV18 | CASSPSTAGEKLFF | TGTGCCAGCTCACCTAGTACAGCCGGAGAAAAACTGTTTTTT
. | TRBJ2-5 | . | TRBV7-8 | CASSRPVQETQYF | TGTGCCAGCAGCCGTCCCGTACAAGAGACCCAGTACTTC
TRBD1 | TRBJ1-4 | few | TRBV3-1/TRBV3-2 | CASSQDIRRRQGPSNEKLFF | TGTGCCAGCAGCCAAGATATTAGGCGGAGACAGGGGCCTTCTAATGAAAAACTGTTTTTT
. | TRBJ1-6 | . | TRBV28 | CASMPGGGISPLHF | TGTGCCAGCATGCCGGGGGGCGGAATTTCACCCCTCCACTTT
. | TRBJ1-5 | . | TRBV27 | CASSLYPQGGPQHF | TGTGCCAGCAGTTTATATCCACAGGGCGGGCCCCAGCATTTT
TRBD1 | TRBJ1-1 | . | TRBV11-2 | CASSADRVSPEAFF | TGTGCCAGCAGCGCAGACAGGGTTTCACCTGAAGCTTTCTTT